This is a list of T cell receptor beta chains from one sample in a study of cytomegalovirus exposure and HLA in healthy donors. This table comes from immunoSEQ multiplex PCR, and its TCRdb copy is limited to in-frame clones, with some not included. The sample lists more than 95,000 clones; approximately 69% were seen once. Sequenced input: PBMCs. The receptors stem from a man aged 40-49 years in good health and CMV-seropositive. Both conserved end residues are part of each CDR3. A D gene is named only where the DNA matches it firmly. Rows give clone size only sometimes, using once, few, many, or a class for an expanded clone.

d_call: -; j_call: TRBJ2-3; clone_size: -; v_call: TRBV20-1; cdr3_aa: CSGGTDTQYF; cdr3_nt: TGCAGCGGGGGCACAGATACGCAGTATTTT
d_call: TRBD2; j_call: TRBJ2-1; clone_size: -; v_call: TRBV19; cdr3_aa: CASSIRREGPEQFF; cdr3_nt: TGTGCCAGTAGTATACGGCGGGAGGGCCCCGAGCAGTTCTTC
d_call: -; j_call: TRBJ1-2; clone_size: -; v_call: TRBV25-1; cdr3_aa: CASESRAGYGYTF; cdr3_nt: TGTGCCAGTGAGAGCCGGGCGGGCTATGGCTACACCTTC
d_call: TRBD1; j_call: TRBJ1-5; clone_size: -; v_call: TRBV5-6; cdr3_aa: CASSWGDRGGQPQHF; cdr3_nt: TGTGCCAGCAGCTGGGGGGACAGGGGGGGTCAGCCCCAGCATTTT
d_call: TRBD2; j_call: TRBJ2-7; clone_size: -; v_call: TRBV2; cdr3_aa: CASSESTSGAYEQYF; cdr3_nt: TGTGCCAGCAGTGAGTCGACTAGCGGGGCTTACGAGCAGTACTTC
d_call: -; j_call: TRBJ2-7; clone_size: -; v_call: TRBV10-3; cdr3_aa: CAISEGPGGISYEQYF; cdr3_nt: TGTGCCATCAGTGAGGGCCCAGGGGGGATCTCCTACGAGCAGTACTTC
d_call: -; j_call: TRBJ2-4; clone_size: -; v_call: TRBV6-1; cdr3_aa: CASSGGLGKNIQYF; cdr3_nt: TGTGCCAGCAGTGGGGGGCTGGGCAAAAACATTCAGTACTTC
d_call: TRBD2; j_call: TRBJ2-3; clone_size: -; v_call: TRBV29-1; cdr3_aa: CSVLPPGGGRTDTQYF; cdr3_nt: TGCAGCGTTCTACCTCCCGGCGGGGGGCGCACAGATACGCAGTATTTT
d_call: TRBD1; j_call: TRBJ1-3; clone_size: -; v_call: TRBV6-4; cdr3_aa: CASSQDRGNTIYF; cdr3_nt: TGTGCCAGCAGCCAGGACAGGGGAAACACCATATATTTT
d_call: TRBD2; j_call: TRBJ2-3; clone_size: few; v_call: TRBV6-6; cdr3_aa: CASSALAGSTDTQYF; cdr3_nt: TGTGCCAGCAGTGCCCTAGCGGGGAGCACAGATACGCAGTATTTT
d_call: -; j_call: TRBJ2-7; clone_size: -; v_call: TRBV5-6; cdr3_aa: CASSPQGREQYF; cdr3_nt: TGTGCCAGCAGCCCACAGGGCCGCGAGCAGTACTTC
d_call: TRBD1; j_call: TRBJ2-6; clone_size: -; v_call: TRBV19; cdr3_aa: CASRQTGAGANVLTF; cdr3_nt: TGTGCCAGTAGGCAAACAGGGGCAGGGGCCAACGTCCTGACTTTC
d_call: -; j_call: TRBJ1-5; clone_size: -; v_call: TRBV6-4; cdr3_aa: CASSEGTNQPQHF; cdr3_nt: TGTGCCAGCAGTGAGGGCACAAATCAGCCCCAGCATTTT
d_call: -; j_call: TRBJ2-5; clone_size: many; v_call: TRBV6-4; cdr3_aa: CASSDSSEATQYF; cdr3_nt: TGTGCCAGCAGTGACTCCTCAGAGGCGACCCAGTACTTC
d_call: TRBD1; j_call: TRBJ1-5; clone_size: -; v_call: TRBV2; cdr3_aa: CASSVGQGAYQPQHF; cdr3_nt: TGTGCCAGCAGTGTAGGACAGGGGGCTTACCAGCCCCAGCATTTT